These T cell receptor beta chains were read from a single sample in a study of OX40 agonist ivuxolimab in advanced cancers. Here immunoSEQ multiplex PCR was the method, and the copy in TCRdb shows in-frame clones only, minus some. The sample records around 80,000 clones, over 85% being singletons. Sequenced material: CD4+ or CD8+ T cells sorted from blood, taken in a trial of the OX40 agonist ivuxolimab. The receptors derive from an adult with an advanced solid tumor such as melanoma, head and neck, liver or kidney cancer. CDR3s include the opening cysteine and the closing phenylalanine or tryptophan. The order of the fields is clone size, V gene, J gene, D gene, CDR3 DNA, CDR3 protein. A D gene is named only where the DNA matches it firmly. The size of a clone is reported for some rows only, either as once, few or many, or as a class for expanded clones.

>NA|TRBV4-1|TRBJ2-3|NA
TGCGCCAGCAGCCAAGATCTAAGGGGCGCTGGCACAGATACGCAGTATTTT
CASSQDLRGAGTDTQYF
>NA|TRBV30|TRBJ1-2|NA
TGTGCCTGGAGTTTAGGGGGGTGGGGCTACACCTTC
CAWSLGGWGYTF
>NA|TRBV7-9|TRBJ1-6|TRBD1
TGTGCCAGCAGCTTAGAAGTGACAGGGAGCTCCTATAATTCACCCCTCCACTTT
CASSLEVTGSSYNSPLHF
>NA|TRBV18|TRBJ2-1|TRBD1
TGTGCCAGCTCAACCAGACAGGGGTCTCACAATGAGCAGTTCTTC
CASSTRQGSHNEQFF
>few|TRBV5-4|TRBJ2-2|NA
TGTGCCAGCAGCTTGGGCCCCCTGGGGGGGGAGCTGTTTTTT
CASSLGPLGGELFF
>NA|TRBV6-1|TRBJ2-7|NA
TGTGCCAGCACCACCGTCAGAAGCTCCTACGAGCAGTACTTC
CASTTVRSSYEQYF
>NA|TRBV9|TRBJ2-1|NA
TGTGCCAGCAGCCCTCCGGGCAGGAGCTCCTACAATGAGCAGTTCTTC
CASSPPGRSSYNEQFF
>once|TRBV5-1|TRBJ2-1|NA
TGCGCCAGCAGCGCCAGCGCACAGGGAGCCTACAATGAGCAGTTCTTC
CASSASAQGAYNEQFF
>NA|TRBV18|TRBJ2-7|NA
TGTGCCAGCTCCCCACGGAACAGTACGCACGAGCAGTACTTC
CASSPRNSTHEQYF
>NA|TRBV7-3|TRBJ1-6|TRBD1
TGTGCCAGCAGCTTTTCGGGACAGGGGGGTTCACCCCTCCACTTT
CASSFSGQGGSPLHF
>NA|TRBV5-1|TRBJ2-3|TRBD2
TGCGCCAGCAGCGGGGGGGTTCCGGATACGCAGTATTTT
CASSGGVPDTQYF